These 31 T cell receptor beta chains originate from one sample sequenced in a study of molecular identifiers for immune sequencing clone quantification (dated by TCRdb to the late 2010s). Libraries were constructed by PCR. Sequencing relied on an Illumina HiSeq 4000. The public reads were quality trimmed at Q25 with fastp and then assembled into clones with MiXCR by TCRdb, keeping productive beta chains. Every distinct CDR3 protein forms one entry, paired with its most common genes and DNA. The sample data list about half a million distinct CDR3 sequences, and about 21% of these were observed just once. Approximately 0.8% of the sample comes from the top ten. Material for sequencing was naive CD8+ T cells from blood, with Jurkat cell RNA spiked in. The sample's cell subset or site, from its label and the paper: FACS-sorted CD8+CD4-CCR7+CD45RA+ naive T cells. All receptors come from a human donor in good health. Some libraries in this study had Jurkat cell RNA spiked in.

This clonotype came up a few times. The V call is TRBV30, the J call TRBJ2-2; D is unclear. The germline V gene encodes CDR1 GTSNPN and CDR2 SVGIG (reference sequence). V was trimmed by 4 bases and J by 7 bases, leaving 13 bases between them. There are 13 residues in the CDR3. The CDR3 sequence is CAWTDEIGGELFF. CDR3 nucleotide sequence: TGTGCCTGGACGGACGAAATCGGCGGGGAGCTGTTTTTT.

The chain recombines TRBV30 with TRBJ1-1; the D is unclear. This CDR3 comprises 13 residues. V gave up 2 bases and J gave up 3 bases, with 10 bases separating them. The germline gives CDR1 GTSNPN, CDR2 SVGIG (reference sequence). The CDR3 region is CAWSLWEHTEAFF. The CDR3 nucleotides read TGTGCCTGGAGTCTGTGGGAACACACTGAAGCTTTCTTT.

As concerns this clonotype: Since a much larger clone is just one base distant, this may be a read error. The chain recombines TRBV20-1 with TRBJ1-1, with no clear D. V lost 7 bases to trimming and J lost 6 bases, with 24 bases between them. Germline CDR1 and CDR2: DFQATT and SNEGSKA (reference sequence). This CDR3 is 15 amino acids long. CDR3 loop: CSVITFGRGPAEAFF. CDR3 sequence (DNA): TGCAGTGTTATAACCTTCGGCCGCGGCCCCGCTGAAGCTTTCTTT.

V usage is TRBV27 and J usage is TRBJ1-1, with a possible D match to TRBD1 (6 bases). The length of the CDR3 is 13 residues. Germline loops: CDR1 MNHEY, CDR2 SMNVEV (reference sequence). The germline V and J ends were trimmed by 6 bases and 5 bases, with 13 bases remaining between them. CDR3 nucleotides: TGTGCCAGCAGACTAACAGGGTATACTGAAGCTTTCTTT. This codes for CASRLTGYTEAFF.

On this clonotype itself: One junction end disagrees with the germline gene, perhaps due to a read error. The chain carries TRBV30 and TRBJ2-1, with 7 bases identical to TRBD2. Germline V gene sequence: CDR1 GTSNPN, CDR2 SVGIG (reference sequence). The CDR3 contains 13 residues. The CDR3 nucleotides are TGTGCCTGGACTAGCGGAAACTACAATGAGCGGTTCTTC. Residues: CAWTSGNYNERFF.

This clonotype came up many times. V is TRBV29-1 and J is TRBJ2-2; no clear D. The CDR3 spans 13 residues. Germline V gene data show CDR1 as SQVTM and CDR2 as ANQGSEA. V lost 4 bases, J lost 1 base, and 7 bases lay in between. The CDR3, as DNA: TGCAGCGTTGGTGTCGGGAACACCGGGGAGCTGTTTTTT. It specifies CSVGVGNTGELFF.

Worth noting for this clonotype: A read error may produce the germline difference seen at one junction end. The chain couples TRBV3-1 to TRBJ2-7, with 9 nucleotides matching TRBD2. The CDR3 is made up of 15 amino acids. Germline assignment: CDR1 LGHDT and CDR2 YNNKEL (reference sequence). The CDR3 sequence: CASSHPTSGKYEQHF. For the CDR3, the DNA is TGTGCCAGCAGCCACCCGACTAGCGGAAAGTACGAGCAGCACTTC.

This clonotype was found many times. The chain combines TRBV27 with TRBJ2-3; 8 bases line up with TRBD1. The germline V gene has CDR1 MNHEY and CDR2 SMNVEV (reference sequence). The trim removed 3 bases at V and 1 base at J, leaving 3 bases unmatched. The CDR3 runs 15 residues. CDR3 amino acids: CASSFVQGGTDTQYF. The CDR3 nucleotides read TGTGCCAGCAGTTTTGTACAGGGGGGCACAGATACGCAGTATTTT.

This clonotype was observed many times. The chain uses TRBV5-6 and TRBJ1-1; D is unclear. This CDR3 region has 14 residues. Looked up from germline, CDR1 is SGHDT and CDR2 is YYEEEE. V was clipped by 0 bases and J by 4 bases, with 10 bases between them. The CDR3 bases are TGTGCCAGCAGCTTGGTTCCCTCAATCACTGAAGCTTTCTTT. It yields the protein CASSLVPSITEAFF.

Worth noting for this clonotype: A much larger clone differs by one base, so this may be a read error. The genes are TRBV12-5 and TRBJ2-7; 11 nucleotides agree with TRBD2. This CDR3 is built from 18 residues. Germline V gene lookup returns CDR1 LGHNT and CDR2 FRNRAP. Here the CDR3 DNA reads TGTGCTAGTGGTTTGGGTCCTAGCGGGGGGCCCGGGTACTACGGGCAGTACTTC. Translating it yields CASGLGPSGGPGYYGQYF.

In its sample, this clonotype was seen many times. The chain recombines TRBV6-5 with TRBJ2-3; unclear D gene. Per germline, CDR1 MNHEY and CDR2 SVGAGI. V lost 4 bases to trimming and J lost 2 bases, with 13 bases between them. The CDR3 extends over 15 amino acids. The CDR3 sequence: CASSFDSEATDTQYF. In nucleotides, the CDR3 is TGTGCCAGCAGTTTCGACTCCGAGGCCACAGATACGCAGTATTTT.

V and J are TRBV19 and TRBJ2-7; D may match TRBD1 or TRBD2 (6 bases each). This CDR3 contains 13 residues. Germline CDR1 LNHDA, CDR2 SQIVND (reference sequence). The germline V and J ends were trimmed by 10 bases and 8 bases, with 21 bases remaining between them. CDR3 region: CATRLEGTGQQYF. DNA for the CDR3: TGTGCCACCCGCTTGGAGGGTACAGGGCAGCAGTACTTC.

This chain uses TRBV10-3 with TRBJ2-3; the match to TRBD2 covers 7 bases. With V trimmed by 2 bases and J by 0 bases, 5 bases remained unmatched. The germline gives CDR1 ENHRY, CDR2 SYGVKD. The CDR3 sequence is 16 residues long. Written as DNA, the CDR3 is TGTGCCATCAGTGAGCAAGGCGGGGGAAGCACAGATACGCAGTATTTT. Translating it yields CAISEQGGGSTDTQYF.

This clonotype was detected ten times or more. J is TRBJ1-1 and V is TRBV7-9; 8 positions agree with TRBD1. Germline CDR1 SEHNR, CDR2 FQNEAQ (reference sequence). CDR3 size: 15 residues. J gave up 8 bases and V 3 bases, and 11 bases lay outside the gene matches. CDR3 coding DNA: TGTGCCAGCAGCTTGCCGACAGGGGATGGTAGGGAAGCTTTCTTT. This gives the protein CASSLPTGDGREAFF.

This clonotype turned up a few times. V is TRBV25-1 and J is TRBJ2-7; TRBD2 aligns across 13 bases. V was clipped by 6 bases and J by 6 bases; unmatched bases: 8. Germline CDR1 is MGHDK and CDR2 is SYGVNS. The CDR3 runs to 15 residues. The chain's CDR3 is CASSFSGLAGAEQYF. CDR3 coding DNA: TGTGCCAGCAGCTTCAGCGGACTAGCGGGAGCCGAGCAGTACTTC.

This clonotype was seen repeatedly, ten times or more. The V call is TRBV3-1, the J call TRBJ2-3; TRBD1 matches at 8 bases. The ends lost 0 bases at V and 6 bases at J; junction bases unmatched: 5. The CDR3 has 15 residues. Germline V lookup: CDR1 LGHDT, CDR2 YNNKEL (reference sequence). The CDR3 here is CASSQDGQGSDTQYF. The CDR3 coding sequence is TGTGCCAGCAGCCAAGATGGACAGGGATCCGATACGCAGTATTTT.

As concerns this clonotype: Since a much larger clone is just one base distant, this may be a read error. This chain connects TRBV9 to TRBJ1-4, with D hard to call. Germline V CDR1 and CDR2: SGDLS, YYNGEE. This CDR3 region has 13 residues. This chain's CDR3 is CASSGDSHEELFF. CDR3 sequence (DNA): TGTGCCAGCAGCGGTGATAGTCATGAAGAACTGTTTTTT.

This rearrangement joins TRBV4-2 to TRBJ2-4; TRBD1 or TRBD2 may be the D gene (5 bases each). This CDR3 is 14 amino acids long. V was pared by 1 base and J by 7 bases, with 11 bases between. CDR1 LGHNA and CDR2 YNFKEQ come from the germline V gene. For the CDR3, the DNA is TGTGCCAGCAGCCAAGGGGGGACCGCGAACATTCAGTACTTC. Its translation is CASSQGGTANIQYF.

This clonotype came up once. One junction end disagrees with the germline gene, perhaps due to a read error. J is TRBJ2-1 and V is TRBV7-9; D gene ambiguous. Germline V lookup: CDR1 SEHNR, CDR2 FQNEAQ (reference sequence). This CDR3 comprises 14 residues. CDR3 amino acids: CASSLADSYNEQLF. In DNA, the CDR3 is TGTGCCAGCAGCTTAGCGGATTCCTACAATGAGCAGCTCTTC.

The chain combines TRBV12-3 or TRBV12-4 with TRBJ2-2; D gene ambiguous. Trimming shortened V by 11 bases and J by 2 bases, and 9 bases separated the two germline ends. CDR3 length equals 12 residues. The CDR3 DNA follows: TGTGCCGCCACCACTAACACCGGGGAGCTGTTTTTT. It translates to CAATTNTGELFF.

The chain has TRBV19 and TRBJ2-1; TRBD1 matches at 7 bases. Trimming removed 4 bases from V and 2 bases from J; junction bases left unmatched: 8. Germline V lookup: CDR1 LNHDA, CDR2 SQIVND (reference sequence). The CDR3 consists of 16 residues. This CDR3 reads CASSKSKGAAYNEQFF. For the CDR3, the DNA is TGTGCCAGTAGTAAAAGTAAGGGGGCCGCCTACAATGAGCAGTTCTTC.

V is TRBV6-1 and J is TRBJ2-7, with 8 nucleotides matching TRBD1. The trim removed 1 base at V and 3 bases at J, leaving 2 bases unmatched. Germline CDR1 and CDR2: MNHNS and SASEGT. The CDR3 has 14 residues. CDR3 sequence (DNA): TGTGCCAGCAGTGAAGTTGGACAGGGCTACGAGCAGTACTTC. Its translation: CASSEVGQGYEQYF.

This clonotype was seen ten or more times. This chain connects TRBV27 to TRBJ2-7, with 9 positions matching TRBD1. Germline lookup yields CDR1 MNHEY and CDR2 SMNVEV (reference sequence). This CDR3 comprises 14 residues. J was trimmed by 4 bases and V by 0 bases; bases with no gene match: 1. CDR3 DNA sequence: TGTGCCAGCAGTTTATCGGACAGGGGATACGAGCAGTACTTC. Protein sequence: CASSLSDRGYEQYF.

A few counts support this clonotype. The chain carries TRBV6-5 and TRBJ2-1, with 7 bases identical to TRBD2. Germline V gives CDR1 MNHEY, CDR2 SVGAGI. Losses at the gene ends were 5 bases for V and 2 bases for J; bases not matched to a gene: 9. The CDR3 is 16 amino acids. CDR3 coding DNA: TGTGCCAGCAGTCCGGAGAGTGGGGGGGCCTACAATGAGCAGTTCTTC. Its protein product is CASSPESGGAYNEQFF.

This clonotype was recorded many times. The chain has TRBV12-3 or TRBV12-4 and TRBJ1-1; D unclear. This CDR3 contains 14 residues. The V and J ends lost 6 bases and 7 bases respectively, with 18 bases between them. The DNA of the CDR3 is TGTGCCAGCAGCTCCTGGGCAGCTGGATTTGAAGCTTTCTTT. Translated, it gives CASSSWAAGFEAFF.

This clonotype was recorded a few times. V and J are TRBV6-2 or TRBV6-3 and TRBJ2-7; TRBD2 agrees at 11 bases. The CDR3 is made up of 17 amino acids. Germline V gene data show CDR1 as MNHEY and CDR2 as SVGEGT. With V trimmed by 0 bases and J by 3 bases, 7 bases remained unmatched. The CDR3 nucleotides are TGTGCCAGCAGTTACTCGATTCTAGCGGGAGGAATCTACGAGCAGTACTTC. Protein sequence: CASSYSILAGGIYEQYF.

In its sample, this clonotype was seen a few times. The chain carries TRBV6-5 and TRBJ2-7; D is perhaps TRBD1 (6 bases). Germline V gene sequence: CDR1 MNHEY, CDR2 SVGAGI. V was cut by 6 bases and J by 0 bases, with 18 bases left in between. The CDR3 has 16 amino acids. The CDR3 DNA follows: TGTGCCAGCAGCCCAACCCTACAGGGAAGCTCCTACGAGCAGTACTTC. Protein: CASSPTLQGSSYEQYF.

The sample holds a few counts of this clonotype. V and J are TRBV15 and TRBJ2-7; no firm D call. CDR1 is LNHNV and CDR2 is YYDKDF in the germline V gene (reference sequence). Trimming removed 0 bases at V and 1 base at J, with 7 bases between. This CDR3 region has 14 residues. CDR3 residues: CATSRDRGSYEQYF. In DNA, the CDR3 is TGTGCCACCAGCAGAGATCGCGGTTCCTACGAGCAGTACTTC.

The chain is built from TRBV2 and TRBJ2-7; either TRBD1 or TRBD2 may fit D (5 bases each). Deletions cut 7 bases from V and 0 bases from J, with 13 bases between. CDR3 length: 14 amino acids. CDR1 SNHLY and CDR2 FYNNEI come from the germline V gene. CDR3: CASIGGKISYEQYF. The DNA for the CDR3 is TGTGCCAGCATTGGGGGTAAAATCTCCTACGAGCAGTACTTC.

This clonotype was recorded many times. CDR3 residues: CASSMTDTQYF. The CDR3 coding sequence is TGTGCCAGTAGTATGACAGATACGCAGTATTTT. The chain employs TRBV19 and TRBJ2-3; D is ambiguous. This CDR3 region has 11 residues. Deletions cut 3 bases from V and 3 bases from J, with 1 base between. Germline V CDR1 and CDR2: LNHDA, SQIVND (reference sequence).

There are many counts of this clonotype. The chain combines TRBV27 with TRBJ2-5; weak D call: TRBD2 (6 bases). The length of the CDR3 is 17 residues. Germline V gene sequence: CDR1 MNHEY, CDR2 SMNVEV (reference sequence). Trimming shortened V by 0 bases and J by 5 bases, and 19 bases separated the two germline ends. The CDR3 loop is CASSLSVPLGRGETQYF. CDR3 in DNA: TGTGCCAGCAGTTTATCCGTCCCCCTCGGGAGAGGTGAGACCCAGTACTTC.